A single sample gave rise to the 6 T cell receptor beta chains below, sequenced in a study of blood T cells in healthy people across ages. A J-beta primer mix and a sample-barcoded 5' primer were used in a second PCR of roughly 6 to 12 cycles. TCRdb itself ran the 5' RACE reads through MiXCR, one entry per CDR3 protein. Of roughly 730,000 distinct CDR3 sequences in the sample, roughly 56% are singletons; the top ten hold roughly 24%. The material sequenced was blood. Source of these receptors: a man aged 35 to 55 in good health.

The CDR3, as DNA: TGTGCCAGCAGCTTAGGAAGGGGGCCTCGGGAGACCCAGTACTTC. Translated: CASSLGRGPRETQYF. The chain joins TRBV7-9 to TRBJ2-7; TRBD1 matches 7 bases. The end of the DNA aligns better with TRBJ2-5, so the J call may be wrong. The CDR3 consists of 15 residues. In germline, CDR1 is SEHNR, CDR2 FQNEAQ (reference sequence).

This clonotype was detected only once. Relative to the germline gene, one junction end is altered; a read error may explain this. The CDR3 DNA follows: TGTGCCAGCAGCTTAGCCCCGGCAAGGGCAGCTCCTCAGGATACGCGGTATTTT. Translating gives CASSLAPARAAPQDTRYF. V and J are TRBV7-2 and TRBJ2-3, with D unclear. The CDR3 runs to 18 residues. CDR1 is SGHTA and CDR2 is FQGNSA in the germline V gene.

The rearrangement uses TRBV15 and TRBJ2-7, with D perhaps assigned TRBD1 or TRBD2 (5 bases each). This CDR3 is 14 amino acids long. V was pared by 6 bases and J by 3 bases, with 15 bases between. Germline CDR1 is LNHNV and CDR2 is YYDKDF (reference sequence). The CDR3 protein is CATRDGGPFYEQYF. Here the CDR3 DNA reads TGTGCCACCAGAGATGGGGGACCTTTCTACGAGCAGTACTTC.

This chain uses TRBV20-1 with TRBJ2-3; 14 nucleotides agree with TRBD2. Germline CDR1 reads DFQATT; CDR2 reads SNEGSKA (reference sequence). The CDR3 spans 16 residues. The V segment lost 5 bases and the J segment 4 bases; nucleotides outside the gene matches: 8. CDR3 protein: CSAVAGTSGGADTQYF. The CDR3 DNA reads TGCAGTGCTGTGGCCGGGACTAGCGGGGGTGCAGATACGCAGTATTTT.

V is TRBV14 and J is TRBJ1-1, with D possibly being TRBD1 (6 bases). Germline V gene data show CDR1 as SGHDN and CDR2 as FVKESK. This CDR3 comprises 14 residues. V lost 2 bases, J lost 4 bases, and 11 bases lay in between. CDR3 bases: TGTGCCAGCAGCCAACAGGGGAGGTTCACTGAAGCTTTCTTT. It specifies CASSQQGRFTEAFF.

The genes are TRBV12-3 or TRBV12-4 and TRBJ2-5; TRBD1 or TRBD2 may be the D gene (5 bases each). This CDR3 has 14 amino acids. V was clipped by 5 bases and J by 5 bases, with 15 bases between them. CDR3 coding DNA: TGTGCCAGCAGTCTCGCGCCGTGGGGGGAGACCCAGTACTTC. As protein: CASSLAPWGETQYF.